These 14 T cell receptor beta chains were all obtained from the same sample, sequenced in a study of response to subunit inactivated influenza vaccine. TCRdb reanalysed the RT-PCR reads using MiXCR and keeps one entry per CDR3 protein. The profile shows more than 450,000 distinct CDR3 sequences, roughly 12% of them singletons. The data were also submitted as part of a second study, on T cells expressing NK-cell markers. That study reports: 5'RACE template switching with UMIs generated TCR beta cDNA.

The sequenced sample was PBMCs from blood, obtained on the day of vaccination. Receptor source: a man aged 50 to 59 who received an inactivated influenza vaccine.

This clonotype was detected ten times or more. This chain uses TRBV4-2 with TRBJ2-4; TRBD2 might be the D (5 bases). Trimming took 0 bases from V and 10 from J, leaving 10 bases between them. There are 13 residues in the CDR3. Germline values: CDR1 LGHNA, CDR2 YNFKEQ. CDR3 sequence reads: CASSQDSRAIQYF. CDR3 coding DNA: TGTGCCAGCAGCCAAGATTCGAGGGCAATTCAGTACTTC.

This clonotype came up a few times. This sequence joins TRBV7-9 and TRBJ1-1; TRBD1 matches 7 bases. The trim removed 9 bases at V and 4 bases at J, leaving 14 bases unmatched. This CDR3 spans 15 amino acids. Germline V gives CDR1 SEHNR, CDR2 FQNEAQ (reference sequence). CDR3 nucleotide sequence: TGTGCCAGTGACAGGGCCTCTGTTTTGGTCACTGAAGCTTTCTTT. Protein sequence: CASDRASVLVTEAFF. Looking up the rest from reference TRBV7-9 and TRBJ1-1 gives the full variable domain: DTGVSQNPRHKITKRGQNVTFRCDPISEHNRLYWYRQTLGQGPEFLTYFQNEAQLEKSRLLSDRFSAERPKGSFSTLEIQRTEQGDSAMYLCASDRASVLVTEAFFGQGTRLTVV.

The CDR3 here is CASSPGERQTQYF. The CDR3 coding sequence is TGTGCCAGCAGCCCGGGAGAGAGGCAAACGCAGTATTTT. V gene TRBV6-1 combines with J gene TRBJ2-3; perhaps TRBD2 as D (6 bases). V was trimmed by 6 bases and J by 9 bases, leaving 16 bases between them. The CDR3 spans 13 residues. The V gene's germline CDR1 is MNHNS and CDR2 SASEGT.

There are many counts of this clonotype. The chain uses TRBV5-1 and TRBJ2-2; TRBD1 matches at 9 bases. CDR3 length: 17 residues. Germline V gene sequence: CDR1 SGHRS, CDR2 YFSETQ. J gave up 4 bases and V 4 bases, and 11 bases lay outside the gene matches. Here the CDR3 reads CASSLGKTGGITGELFF. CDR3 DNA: TGCGCCAGCAGCCTTGGAAAGACAGGGGGTATCACCGGGGAGCTGTTTTTT.

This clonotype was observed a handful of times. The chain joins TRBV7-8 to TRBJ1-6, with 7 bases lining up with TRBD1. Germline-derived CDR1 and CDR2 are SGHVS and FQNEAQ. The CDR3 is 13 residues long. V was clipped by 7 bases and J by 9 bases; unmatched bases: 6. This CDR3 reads CASKEQGTSPLHF. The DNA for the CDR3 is TGTGCCAGCAAGGAACAGGGGACTTCACCCCTCCACTTT.

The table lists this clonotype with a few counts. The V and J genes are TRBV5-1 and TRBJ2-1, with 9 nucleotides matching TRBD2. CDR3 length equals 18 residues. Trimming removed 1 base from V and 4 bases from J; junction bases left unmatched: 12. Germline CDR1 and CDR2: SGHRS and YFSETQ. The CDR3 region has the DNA TGCGCCAGCAGCTTGAGGGCAAGCGGGGGGCCCCGATACAATGAGCAGTTCTTC. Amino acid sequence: CASSLRASGGPRYNEQFF. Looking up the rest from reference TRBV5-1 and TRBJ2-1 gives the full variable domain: KAGVTQTPRYLIKTRGQQVTLSCSPISGHRSVSWYQQTPGQGLQFLFEYFSETQRNKGNFPGRFSGRQFSNSRSEMNVSTLELGDSALYLCASSLRASGGPRYNEQFFGPGTRLTVL.

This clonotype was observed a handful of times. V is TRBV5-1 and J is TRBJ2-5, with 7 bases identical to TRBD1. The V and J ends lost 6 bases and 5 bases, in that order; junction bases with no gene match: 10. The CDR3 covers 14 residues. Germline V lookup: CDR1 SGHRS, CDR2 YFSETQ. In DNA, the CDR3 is TGCGCCAGCACGTTGGGGACAGTGGTGGAGACCCAGTACTTC. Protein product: CASTLGTVVETQYF.

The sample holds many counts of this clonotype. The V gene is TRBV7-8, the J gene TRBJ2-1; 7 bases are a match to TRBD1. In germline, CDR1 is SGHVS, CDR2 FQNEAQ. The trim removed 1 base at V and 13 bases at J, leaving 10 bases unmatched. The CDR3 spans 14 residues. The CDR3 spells CASSLGRTGGIQFF. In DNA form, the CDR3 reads TGTGCCAGCAGCTTAGGTCGGACAGGTGGGATTCAGTTCTTC.

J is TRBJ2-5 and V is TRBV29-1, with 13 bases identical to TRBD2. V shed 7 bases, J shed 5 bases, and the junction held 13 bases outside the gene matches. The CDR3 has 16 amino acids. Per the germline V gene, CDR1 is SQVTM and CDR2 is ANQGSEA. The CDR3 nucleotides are TGCAGCGCTGCTCGGACTAGCGGGAGCCCCGGGGAGACCCAGTACTTC. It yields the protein CSAARTSGSPGETQYF. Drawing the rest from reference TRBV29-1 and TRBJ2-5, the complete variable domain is SAVISQKPSRDICQRGTSLTIQCQVDSQVTMMFWYRQQPGQSLTLIATANQGSEATYESGFVIDKFPISRPNLTFSTLTVSNMSPEDSSIYLCSAARTSGSPGETQYFGPGTRLLVL.

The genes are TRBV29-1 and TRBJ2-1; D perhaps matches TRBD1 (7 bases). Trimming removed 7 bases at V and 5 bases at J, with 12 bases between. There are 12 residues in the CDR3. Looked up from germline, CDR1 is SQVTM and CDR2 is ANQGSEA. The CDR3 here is CSAGGQNNEQFF. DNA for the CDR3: TGCAGCGCCGGGGGACAGAACAATGAGCAGTTCTTC.

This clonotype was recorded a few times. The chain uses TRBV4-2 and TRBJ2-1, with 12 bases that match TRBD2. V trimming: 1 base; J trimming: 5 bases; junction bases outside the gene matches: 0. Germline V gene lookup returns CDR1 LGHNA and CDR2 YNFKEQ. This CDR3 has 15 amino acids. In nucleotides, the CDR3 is TGTGCCAGCAGCCAAGCTAGCGGGAGGGACAATGAGCAGTTCTTC. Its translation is CASSQASGRDNEQFF.

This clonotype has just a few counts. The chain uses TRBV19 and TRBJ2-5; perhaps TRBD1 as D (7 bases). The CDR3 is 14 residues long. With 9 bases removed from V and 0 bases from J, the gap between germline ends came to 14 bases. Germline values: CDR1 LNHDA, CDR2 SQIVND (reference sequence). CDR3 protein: CASGGTDYQETQYF. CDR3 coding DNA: TGTGCCAGCGGCGGGACAGACTACCAAGAGACCCAGTACTTC.

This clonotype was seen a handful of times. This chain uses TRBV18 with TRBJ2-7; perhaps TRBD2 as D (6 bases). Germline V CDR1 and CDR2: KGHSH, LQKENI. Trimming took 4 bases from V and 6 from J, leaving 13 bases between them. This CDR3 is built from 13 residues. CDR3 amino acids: CASSQGLATEQYF. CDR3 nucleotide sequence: TGTGCCAGCTCACAAGGTCTAGCGACCGAGCAGTACTTC.

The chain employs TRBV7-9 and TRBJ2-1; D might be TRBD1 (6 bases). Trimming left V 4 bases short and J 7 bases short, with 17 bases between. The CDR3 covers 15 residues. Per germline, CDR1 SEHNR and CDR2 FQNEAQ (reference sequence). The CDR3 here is CASSSTGRLKNEQFF. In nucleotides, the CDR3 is TGTGCCAGCAGCTCTACAGGGCGTCTAAAGAATGAGCAGTTCTTC. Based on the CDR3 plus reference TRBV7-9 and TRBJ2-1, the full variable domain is DTGVSQNPRHKITKRGQNVTFRCDPISEHNRLYWYRQTLGQGPEFLTYFQNEAQLEKSRLLSDRFSAERPKGSFSTLEIQRTEQGDSAMYLCASSSTGRLKNEQFFGPGTRLTVL.